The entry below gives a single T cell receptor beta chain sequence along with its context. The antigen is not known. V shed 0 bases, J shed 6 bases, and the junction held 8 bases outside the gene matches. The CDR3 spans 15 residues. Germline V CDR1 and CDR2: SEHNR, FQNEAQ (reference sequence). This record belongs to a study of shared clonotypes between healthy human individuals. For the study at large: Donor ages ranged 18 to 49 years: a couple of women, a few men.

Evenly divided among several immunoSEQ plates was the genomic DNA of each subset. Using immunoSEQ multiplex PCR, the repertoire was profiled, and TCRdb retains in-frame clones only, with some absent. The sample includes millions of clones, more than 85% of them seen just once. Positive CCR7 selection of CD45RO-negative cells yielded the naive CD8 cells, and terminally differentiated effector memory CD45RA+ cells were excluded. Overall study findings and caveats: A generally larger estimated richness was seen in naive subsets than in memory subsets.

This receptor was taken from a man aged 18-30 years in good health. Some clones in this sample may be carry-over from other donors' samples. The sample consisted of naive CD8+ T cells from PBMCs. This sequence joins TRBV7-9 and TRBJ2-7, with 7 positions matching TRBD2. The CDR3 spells CASSLAGGVLTEQYF. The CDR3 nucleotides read TGTGCCAGCAGCTTAGCGGGGGGGGTCCTTACCGAGCAGTACTTC.